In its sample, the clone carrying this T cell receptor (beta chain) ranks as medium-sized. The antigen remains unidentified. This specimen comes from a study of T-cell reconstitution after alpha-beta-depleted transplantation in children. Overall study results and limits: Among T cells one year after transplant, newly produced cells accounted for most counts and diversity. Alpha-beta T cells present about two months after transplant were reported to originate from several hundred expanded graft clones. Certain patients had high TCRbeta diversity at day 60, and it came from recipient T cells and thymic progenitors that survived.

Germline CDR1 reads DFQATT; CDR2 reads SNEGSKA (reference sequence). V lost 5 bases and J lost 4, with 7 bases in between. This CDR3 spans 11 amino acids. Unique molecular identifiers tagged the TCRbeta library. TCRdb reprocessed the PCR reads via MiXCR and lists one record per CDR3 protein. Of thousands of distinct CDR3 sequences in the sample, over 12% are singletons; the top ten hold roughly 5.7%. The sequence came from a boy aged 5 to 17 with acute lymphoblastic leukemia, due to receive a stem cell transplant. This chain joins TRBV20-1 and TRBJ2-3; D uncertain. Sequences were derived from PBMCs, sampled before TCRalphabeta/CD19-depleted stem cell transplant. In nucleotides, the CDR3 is TGCAGTGCTTCTGACGCAGATACGCAGTATTTT. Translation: CSASDADTQYF.